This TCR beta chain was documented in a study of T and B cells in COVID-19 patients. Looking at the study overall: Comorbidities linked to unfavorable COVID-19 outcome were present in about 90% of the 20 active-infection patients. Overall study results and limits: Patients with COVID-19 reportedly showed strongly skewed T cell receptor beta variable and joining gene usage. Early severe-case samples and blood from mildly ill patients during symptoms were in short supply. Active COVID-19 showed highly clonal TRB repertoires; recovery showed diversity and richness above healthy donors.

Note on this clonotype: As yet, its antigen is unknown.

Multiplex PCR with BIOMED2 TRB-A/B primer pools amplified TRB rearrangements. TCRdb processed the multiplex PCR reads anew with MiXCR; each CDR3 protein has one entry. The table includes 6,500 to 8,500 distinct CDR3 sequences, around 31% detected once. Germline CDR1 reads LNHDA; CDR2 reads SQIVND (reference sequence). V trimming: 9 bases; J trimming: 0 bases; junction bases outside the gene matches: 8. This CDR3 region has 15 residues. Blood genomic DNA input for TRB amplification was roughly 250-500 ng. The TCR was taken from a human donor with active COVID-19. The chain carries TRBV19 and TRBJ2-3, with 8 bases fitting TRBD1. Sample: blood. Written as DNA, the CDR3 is TGTGCCAGCAGCCATAGGACAGGGAGCACAGATACGCAGTATTTT. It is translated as CASSHRTGSTDTQYF.